This T cell receptor beta chain was retrieved from a study of blood T cells in healthy people across ages. Sample-barcoded 5' priming and a J-beta primer mix drove a second PCR of roughly 7 to 11 cycles. TCRdb re-analysed the 5' RACE reads in MiXCR, keeping a single row per CDR3 protein. The sample holds 1,800,000 or so distinct CDR3 sequences, around 42% seen once. As regards this clonotype: What it recognizes is unknown. The junction differs from germline at one of its ends, possibly a read error.

Germline V gives CDR1 SGHVS, CDR2 FNYEAQ. The length of the CDR3 is 15 residues. Study-wide points: Naive T cell percentage showed a strong correlation with the diversity of TCR beta.

Per-sample yields of isolated PBMCs were at least 6 million. J is TRBJ2-3 and V is TRBV7-6; D is possibly TRBD1 (5 bases). The sample comprised blood. This TCR derives from a human donor in good health. Written as DNA, the CDR3 is TGTGCCAGCGGCTTAGCCGAACAGGTCACAGATACGCAGTATTTT. Encoded protein: CASGLAEQVTDTQYF. Drawing the rest from reference TRBV7-6 and TRBJ2-3, the complete variable domain is GAGVSQSPRYKVTKRGQDVALRCDPISGHVSLYWYRQALGQGPEFLTYFNYEAQQDKSGLPNDRFSAERPEGSISTLTIQRTEQRDSAMYRCASGLAEQVTDTQYFGPGTRLTVL.